The source of this T cell receptor (beta chain) is a study of radiotherapy plus CTLA-4 blockade in lung cancer. Whole-study context: Among patients, over 15% showed objective responses, and 25% to 35% had disease control. Study-wide results and limits: Tumor-origin TCR clones grew in blood after radiotherapy plus ipilimumab.

Sequenced by immunoSEQ multiplex PCR; TCRdb stores in-frame clones only, minus some. The sample includes 81,000 or so clones, approximately 80% of them seen just once. The V end was cut by 3 bases, the J end by 4 bases, with 5 bases between. Germline V gene sequence: CDR1 KGHSH, CDR2 LQKENI. The CDR3 extends over 12 amino acids. About this clone: What it binds is not known. Other DNA sequences of this sample code for an identical CDR3.

This rearrangement joins TRBV18 to TRBJ2-3; D gene ambiguous. The receptor was isolated from a human donor with non-small cell lung cancer who had stable disease on radiotherapy plus ipilimumab. Sequenced here: peripheral blood, sampled from a patient treated with radiotherapy plus ipilimumab. Here the CDR3 DNA reads TGTGCCAGCTCACCCCCCGCAGATACGCAGTATTTT. This encodes CASSPPADTQYF.